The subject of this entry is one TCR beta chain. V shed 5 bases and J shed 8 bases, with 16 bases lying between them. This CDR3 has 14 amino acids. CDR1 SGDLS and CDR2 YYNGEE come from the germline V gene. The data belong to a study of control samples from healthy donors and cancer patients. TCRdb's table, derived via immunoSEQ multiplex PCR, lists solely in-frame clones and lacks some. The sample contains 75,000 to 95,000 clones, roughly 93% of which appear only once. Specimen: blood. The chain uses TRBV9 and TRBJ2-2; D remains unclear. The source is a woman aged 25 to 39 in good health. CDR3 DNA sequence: TGTGCCAGCAGTCGGACCTCCGCTTTAGGGGAGCTGTTTTTT. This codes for CASSRTSALGELFF.